This T cell receptor beta chain was found in a study of blood T cell repertoires in COVID-19. Study background: There were acute and convalescent COVID-19 samples, and they came from the United States, Italy and Spain. The analysed material was cDNA or gDNA that came from T cells, B-cell-depleted T cells, or PBMCs.

Original analysis: Nucleated cell counts were estimated from reference gene primer amplification. This table comes from immunoSEQ multiplex PCR, and its TCRdb copy is limited to in-frame clones, with some not included. The DNA gave D and trimming, while V, J and clone size come from that table. The sample has 250,000 to 350,000 clones; 75% to 90% are singletons. The CDR3 totals 15 residues. The germline V and J ends were trimmed by 10 bases and 1 base, with 20 bases remaining between them. CDR1 is LNHDA and CDR2 is SQIVND in the germline V gene (reference sequence). The genes are TRBV19 and TRBJ2-7; possible D gene TRBD1, 6 bases. The TCR originated in a man aged 25 to 40 with acute or convalescent COVID-19. Source material: peripheral blood. CDR3 in amino acids: CATKGQGSGSYEQYF. DNA of the CDR3: TGTGCCACCAAGGGGCAGGGGAGCGGATCCTACGAGCAGTACTTC.